This note documents a single T cell receptor (beta chain) sequence. Cohorts were determined from participant-reported clinical history. The data belong to a study of blood T cell repertoires in COVID-19. Turning to the study itself: Acute-phase and convalescent COVID-19 samples originated in the United States, Italy and Spain. Sample material is recorded as cDNA or gDNA derived from T cells, B-cell-depleted T cells, or PBMCs.

V lost 0 bases, J lost 3 bases, and 11 bases lay in between. The CDR3 is 15 residues long. Germline V gives CDR1 MNHEY, CDR2 SVGAGI. Assay used: immunoSEQ multiplex PCR; TCRdb lists only in-frame clones, some missing. Among about 400,000 clones listed, roughly 90% were seen once. The V and J genes are TRBV6-5 and TRBJ1-2; maybe TRBD1 (5 bases). This TCR came from a woman under 40 with acute COVID-19. The sequencing sample was made of PBMCs or T cells enriched from blood (not recorded which). This chain's CDR3 is CASSYSGGGDYGYTF. CDR3 coding DNA: TGTGCCAGCAGTTACTCGGGCGGGGGGGACTATGGCTACACCTTC.